These T cell receptor beta chains were read from a single sample in a study of T cell repertoires in cytomegalovirus infection. TCRdb redid the calling of the reads with MiXCR, one entry per CDR3 protein. The repertoire has about 770,000 distinct CDR3 sequences, about 28% of them found once; the top ten carry approximately 14%. These receptors have no identified antigens. The material sequenced was cultured CD8+ T cells from PBMCs, taken from culture after CMV antigen stimulation. These receptors were collected from a human donor in good health (CMV status not recorded). Some clones in this sample may be carry-over from other donors' samples. Each CDR3 is given with its conserved first and last residue. The D gene is left open where the match is weak. Rows give clone size only sometimes, using once, few, many, or a class for an expanded clone.

j_call v_call clone_size d_call cdr3_aa cdr3_nt
TRBJ1-5 TRBV28 NA NA CASSFFGNSNQPQHF TGTGCCAGCAGTTTTTTTGGGAATAGCAATCAGCCCCAGCATTTT
TRBJ2-1 TRBV7-2 many NA CASSLDRGLNNEQFF TGTGCCAGCAGCTTAGACCGGGGGCTGAACAATGAGCAGTTCTTC
TRBJ1-4 TRBV7-9 NA TRBD1 CASSPSDRLYEKLFF TGTGCCAGCAGCCCCTCGGACAGGCTGTACGAAAAACTGTTTTTT
TRBJ2-7 TRBV5-4 few NA CASRLSGHPGEQYF TGTGCCAGCAGGCTCTCGGGACACCCGGGCGAGCAGTACTTC
TRBJ1-1 TRBV10-2 NA NA CASSELSSTEAFF TGCGCCAGCAGTGAGCTGAGCAGCACTGAAGCTTTCTTT
TRBJ2-3 TRBV10-3 NA TRBD1 CATDRGGTDTQYF TGTGCCACCGACAGGGGCGGCACAGATACGCAGTATTTT
TRBJ2-5 TRBV12-3/TRBV12-4 many TRBD2 CASSLAASGGPWTQYF TGTGCCAGCAGTTTAGCGGCTAGCGGGGGCCCGTGGACCCAGTACTTC
TRBJ1-1 TRBV27 many NA CASSLYKGFTEAFF TGTGCCAGCAGTTTATACAAGGGGTTCACTGAAGCTTTCTTT
TRBJ2-3 TRBV7-6 few NA CASSPDATDTQYF TGTGCCAGCAGCCCGGACGCCACAGATACGCAGTATTTT
TRBJ1-4 TRBV6-2/TRBV6-3 few NA CASSYTLGTGPEKLFF TGTGCCAGCAGTTACACCCTAGGAACAGGTCCTGAAAAACTGTTTTTT
TRBJ1-1 TRBV18 few TRBD1 CASSLTRTGNNSNTEAFF TGTGCCAGCTCACTAACACGGACAGGCAATAATTCGAACACTGAAGCTTTCTTT
TRBJ2-4 TRBV24-1 few NA CATSRCIAKNIQYF TGTGCCACCAGTCGTTGTATAGCCAAAAACATTCAGTACTTC
TRBJ2-7 TRBV7-2 many NA CASSSDWAYEQYF TGTGCCAGCAGCTCAGATTGGGCCTACGAGCAGTACTTC
TRBJ1-6 TRBV5-1 few NA CASSLSTLTPGSPLHF TGCGCCAGCAGCTTGAGTACGTTGACGCCAGGCTCACCCCTCCACTTT
TRBJ1-1 TRBV12-3/TRBV12-4 many NA CASSLSGPEAFF TGTGCCAGCAGTTTATCGGGACCTGAAGCTTTCTTT
TRBJ2-3 TRBV5-3 NA NA CASSLEGTPSTDTQYF TGTGCCAGCAGCTTGGAAGGGACACCTAGCACAGATACGCAGTATTTT
TRBJ2-1 TRBV7-9 NA NA CASSPDFNEQFF TGTGCCAGCAGCCCCGACTTCAATGAGCAGTTCTTC
TRBJ1-2 TRBV7-9 NA NA CASSTFGMNSYTF TGTGCCAGCAGCACATTCGGAATGAATAGCTACACCTTC
TRBJ2-3 TRBV7-6 many TRBD2 CASSFIYLGERGSKDTQYF TGTGCCAGCAGTTTTATCTACTTGGGTGAGCGGGGGTCTAAAGATACGCAGTATTTT
TRBJ1-4 TRBV7-2 NA TRBD1 CASSLTGDIGEKLFF TGTGCCAGCAGCCTGACAGGGGACATAGGCGAAAAACTGTTTTTT
TRBJ1-1 TRBV14 NA NA CASSQQTGLEAFF TGTGCCAGCAGCCAGCAGACAGGCCTTGAAGCTTTCTTT
TRBJ1-4 TRBV7-8 many NA CASSLLDRTNEKLFF TGTGCCAGCAGCTTACTCGACAGGACCAATGAAAAACTGTTTTTT
TRBJ1-5 TRBV24-1 few NA CATSDNGQFSNQPQHF TGTGCCACCAGTGATAACGGACAGTTTAGCAATCAGCCCCAGCATTTT
TRBJ2-7 TRBV9 NA TRBD2 CASTPGGGDGEQYF TGTGCCAGCACCCCGGGAGGCGGGGACGGCGAGCAGTACTTC
TRBJ2-5 TRBV7-9 few TRBD1 CASSQRQGVNQETQYF TGTGCCAGCAGCCAGCGACAGGGGGTAAACCAAGAGACCCAGTACTTC
TRBJ2-1 TRBV11-2 NA NA CASSLDAHSYNEQFF TGTGCCAGCAGCTTGGACGCCCACTCCTACAATGAGCAGTTCTTC